A single T cell receptor (beta chain) is shown here with its context. The antigen remains unidentified. Other DNA sequences in the sample encode the same CDR3. The CDR3 loop spans 14 amino acids. Trimming pared 0 bases from V and 3 bases from J, leaving 10 bases between. From germline, CDR1 is SGHRS and CDR2 YFSETQ. These data come from a study of shared clonotypes between healthy human individuals. Overall study context: Every donor yielded three CD4 naive, three CD4 memory, two CD8 naive and one CD8 memory plate.

Using immunoSEQ multiplex PCR, the repertoire was profiled, and TCRdb retains in-frame clones only, with some absent. The top ten hold approximately 0.4% of the sample, which has roughly 1,500,000 clones, approximately 98.5% seen once. Study-wide points: The rarefaction results pointed to incomplete sorted-subset sequencing despite large depth.

This chain joins TRBV5-1 and TRBJ2-7; D is perhaps TRBD1 or TRBD2 (5 bases each). What was sequenced was naive CD4+ T cells sorted from blood. As for subset: CD45RA+ positively selected. The clonotype was recovered from a man aged 30 to 39 in good health. The CDR3 DNA is TGCGCCAGCAGCTTGGTTCCAGGGAGCTACGAGCAGTACTTC. Residues: CASSLVPGSYEQYF. Full variable domain (missing parts from reference TRBV5-1 and TRBJ2-7): KAGVTQTPRYLIKTRGQQVTLSCSPISGHRSVSWYQQTPGQGLQFLFEYFSETQRNKGNFPGRFSGRQFSNSRSEMNVSTLELGDSALYLCASSLVPGSYEQYFGPGTRLTVT.